This passage covers 29 T cell receptor beta chains from one sample sequenced in a study of CXCR3-negative and CXCR3-positive naive CD8 T cells. UMI-labeled 5' RACE yielded the TRB cDNA libraries. TCRdb reprocessed the 5' RACE reads, keeping one entry per CDR3 protein, no DNA. This repertoire includes 50,000 to 65,000 distinct CDR3 sequences. The sequenced sample was memory CD8+ T cells from blood. Source of these receptors: a human donor in good health. Some clones in this sample may be carry-over from other donors' samples.

This chain joins TRBV5-1 and TRBJ2-7; the D call from TCRdb, TRBD2, cannot be confirmed without DNA. Per the germline V gene, CDR1 is SGHRS and CDR2 is YFSETQ. The CDR3 loop spans 14 amino acids. CDR3 in amino acids: CASSLSGLTYEQYF.

The chain has TRBV29-1 and TRBJ1-2; TCRdb designates TRBD1, a call that cannot be tested without DNA. Germline V gene lookup returns CDR1 SQVTM and CDR2 ANQGSEA. CDR3 length: 14 residues. The CDR3 spells CSVERQGANYGYTF. The full variable domain, its missing parts supplied by reference TRBV29-1 and TRBJ1-2, is SAVISQKPSRDICQRGTSLTIQCQVDSQVTMMFWYRQQPGQSLTLIATANQGSEATYESGFVIDKFPISRPNLTFSTLTVSNMSPEDSSIYLCSVERQGANYGYTFGSGTRLTVV.

This rearrangement joins TRBV21-1 to TRBJ2-7. TRBV21-1 is labeled a pseudogene. This CDR3 has 15 amino acids. CDR3 residues: CASSKVHFLTYEQYF.

J is TRBJ2-1 and V is TRBV6-1. CDR1 MNHNS and CDR2 SASEGT come from the germline V gene. CDR3 length: 15 amino acids. This CDR3 reads CASSGGSGSYNEQFF.

V is TRBV28 and J is TRBJ1-4; TCRdb designates TRBD1, a call that cannot be tested without DNA. The germline V gene has CDR1 MDHEN and CDR2 SYDVKM. There are 15 residues in the CDR3. CDR3 amino acids: CASSFLTRRGEKLFF.

J is TRBJ1-6 and V is TRBV20-1. Germline-derived CDR1 and CDR2 are DFQATT and SNEGSKA (reference sequence). The CDR3 contains 16 residues. CDR3 protein: CSAREKQGTYNSPLHF.

V is TRBV6-1 and J is TRBJ1-5. CDR3 length: 15 amino acids. From germline, CDR1 is MNHNS and CDR2 SASEGT. The chain's CDR3 is CASSEPDRGAQPQHF.

The chain links TRBV30 to TRBJ1-1; TCRdb selects TRBD1, and the lack of DNA leaves this call unchecked. CDR1 and CDR2 (germline): GTSNPN, SVGIG (reference sequence). CDR3 length: 16 amino acids. This chain's CDR3 is CAWSVGIGGPNTEAFF.

This chain joins TRBV12-3 or TRBV12-4 and TRBJ2-1; TCRdb outputs TRBD2, but without DNA this stays unchecked. This CDR3 comprises 14 residues. The CDR3 reads CASRGVASGDEQFF.

The chain employs TRBV12-3 or TRBV12-4 and TRBJ1-2; TCRdb's assignment of TRBD1 cannot be checked, as there is no DNA. This CDR3 has 16 amino acids. The CDR3 here is CASSSRTDSSNYGYTF.

The chain couples TRBV28 to TRBJ2-7; checking the TCRdb D call of TRBD1 is not possible without DNA. CDR3 length: 13 residues. CDR1 is MDHEN and CDR2 is SYDVKM in the germline V gene. CDR3: CASSSGQEDEQYF.

The V and J genes are TRBV4-3 and TRBJ2-3; the D gene TCRdb calls, TRBD2, cannot be checked with no DNA. Germline values: CDR1 LGHNA, CDR2 YSLEER. The length of the CDR3 is 17 residues. CDR3 residues: CASSQEGGMEGTDTQYF.

This chain connects TRBV29-1 to TRBJ2-4; TCRdb selects TRBD1, and the lack of DNA leaves this call unchecked. This CDR3 has 14 residues. CDR1 is SQVTM, CDR2 ANQGSEA, per germline. This CDR3 is CSVDRGGPRDIQYF.

The CDR3 protein is CACSFQGATDTQYF. The V and J genes are TRBV5-4 and TRBJ2-3; TCRdb calls TRBD1, which cannot be checked without DNA. In germline, CDR1 is SGHNT, CDR2 YYREEE (reference sequence). The CDR3 loop spans 14 amino acids.

This rearrangement joins TRBV29-1 to TRBJ1-1; TCRdb designates TRBD1, a call that cannot be tested without DNA. Germline CDR1 and CDR2: SQVTM and ANQGSEA. The CDR3 is made up of 14 amino acids. CDR3 region: CSVDAGQGRTEAFF. Supplemented by reference TRBV29-1 and TRBJ1-1, the full variable domain reads SAVISQKPSRDICQRGTSLTIQCQVDSQVTMMFWYRQQPGQSLTLIATANQGSEATYESGFVIDKFPISRPNLTFSTLTVSNMSPEDSSIYLCSVDAGQGRTEAFFGQGTRLTVV.

The V call is TRBV28, the J call TRBJ2-5; without DNA, the TCRdb call of TRBD2 cannot be checked. CDR3 length: 15 amino acids. Germline-derived CDR1 and CDR2 are MDHEN and SYDVKM. CDR3 in amino acids: CASSRTSGNQETQYF.

The chain employs TRBV27 and TRBJ2-7; TCRdb designates TRBD1, a call that cannot be tested without DNA. The CDR3 contains 13 residues. Germline-derived CDR1 and CDR2 are MNHEY and SMNVEV (reference sequence). CDR3: CASTGDRDHEQYF.

The CDR3 loop is CASSEEAGGTYEQYF. V usage is TRBV6-4 and J usage is TRBJ2-7; TCRdb outputs TRBD2, but without DNA this stays unchecked. Germline V gene data show CDR1 as MRHNA and CDR2 as SNTAGT. CDR3 length equals 15 residues.

J is TRBJ1-1 and V is TRBV27; the TCRdb call, TRBD1, lacks DNA for checking. This CDR3 comprises 13 residues. Germline values: CDR1 MNHEY, CDR2 SMNVEV (reference sequence). The CDR3 reads CASSSRGPLEAFF.

The chain couples TRBV7-9 to TRBJ1-2; the TCRdb D gene call, TRBD1, has no DNA to confirm it. The CDR3 is made up of 15 amino acids. Per germline, CDR1 SEHNR and CDR2 FQNEAQ (reference sequence). CDR3 loop: CASSLTTGGDYGYTF.

This rearrangement joins TRBV7-3 to TRBJ2-2; the D call from TCRdb, TRBD2, cannot be confirmed without DNA. Germline V lookup: CDR1 SGHTA, CDR2 FQGTGA. This CDR3 contains 18 residues. This CDR3 is CASSLTPLAGGRTGKLFF.

The V and J genes are TRBV28 and TRBJ2-2; as DNA is missing, the TRBD1 call by TCRdb cannot be tested. The germline CDR1 and CDR2 sequences are MDHEN and SYDVKM. The CDR3 has 16 residues. This chain's CDR3 is CASSSSGQGVTGELFF.

This chain joins TRBV29-1 and TRBJ2-1; TCRdb's assignment of TRBD1 cannot be checked, as there is no DNA. Germline V gene sequence: CDR1 SQVTM, CDR2 ANQGSEA. The CDR3 extends over 16 amino acids. The CDR3: CSVEDRKTETPMEQFF.

This rearrangement joins TRBV28 to TRBJ2-1; no DNA is available, so the TRBD2 call from TCRdb remains unchecked. The germline gives CDR1 MDHEN, CDR2 SYDVKM. The CDR3 covers 15 residues. The CDR3 reads CASRNTLTGYNEQFF.

The V and J genes are TRBV5-6 and TRBJ1-1; TCRdb selects TRBD1, and the lack of DNA leaves this call unchecked. Germline V CDR1 and CDR2: SGHDT, YYEEEE. CDR3 length: 15 residues. CDR3 in amino acids: CASSTRQTLYTEAFF.

The V call is TRBV7-3, the J call TRBJ1-1. Germline values: CDR1 SGHTA, CDR2 FQGTGA. The CDR3 is 15 residues long. The CDR3 is CASSLTGQANTEAFF. The whole variable domain, remainder taken from reference TRBV7-3 and TRBJ1-1, is GAGVSQTPSNKVTEKGKYVELRCDPISGHTALYWYRQSLGQGPEFLIYFQGTGAADDSGLPNDRFFAVRPEGSVSTLKIQRTERGDSAVYLCASSLTGQANTEAFFGQGTRLTVV.

The gene calls are TRBV28 and TRBJ1-6. Germline loops: CDR1 MDHEN, CDR2 SYDVKM. The CDR3 is 17 residues long. The CDR3 spells CASISAEENSYNSPLHF.

The chain is built from TRBV2 and TRBJ2-7. Per germline, CDR1 SNHLY and CDR2 FYNNEI. The CDR3 has 13 residues. This chain's CDR3 is CASLGSTSYEQYF. The full variable domain, its missing parts supplied by reference TRBV2 and TRBJ2-7, is EPEVTQTPSHQVTQMGQEVILRCVPISNHLYFYWYRQILGQKVEFLVSFYNNEISEKSEIFDDQFSVERPDGSNFTLKIRSTKLEDSAMYFCASLGSTSYEQYFGPGTRLTVT.

The chain links TRBV3-1 to TRBJ2-1; absent DNA, TCRdb's TRBD2 call cannot be checked. The CDR3 length is 15 residues. Looked up from germline, CDR1 is LGHDT and CDR2 is YNNKEL (reference sequence). The CDR3 here is CASSLGPRLAGEQFF.